Here is one TCR beta chain with its context. What this receptor recognizes is not known. The input lacks base qualities; no much larger clone sits a single base away. The data originate from a study of PD-1 blockade in mismatch repair-deficient tumors (dated by TCRdb to 2016 to 2017). Concerning the study at large: Between late 2013 and late 2016, the trial enrolled 86 consecutive patients with 11 to 12 types of mismatch repair-deficient cancer, all of whom had received prior treatment and were progressing. Tumor-associated T cell clones were tracked in the peripheral blood of patients responding to PD-1 blockade by deep sequencing of TCR CDR3 regions. Findings and caveats that apply to the study as a whole: Rapid expansion after pembrolizumab followed by contraction, generally before radiologic responses, was shown by tumor-resident clones, which were often undetectable in blood before treatment.

The CDR3 sequence holds 12 residues, the cysteine and phenylalanine included. Just the 36-base CDR3 DNA is kept, in frame starting at base 1. CDR1 is given as GTSNPN and CDR2 as SVGIG, both from the germline V gene (reference sequence). Trimming removed 4 bases from V and 6 bases from J, leaving 12 bases between the germline ends. Libraries were prepared through the immunoSEQ multiplex PCR assay. The table comes from immuneACCESS by way of TCRdb, which keeps in-frame sequences with V and J called. Part of the clones is missing from these tables; in studies checked, under half for an unresolved V gene and the rest for unknown reasons. Counted in this sample were approximately 100,000 clones; over 75% of them appeared once. The leading ten clones occupy about 6.3% of the sample. For every enrolled patient, mismatch repair deficiency was confirmed by either polymerase chain reaction or immunohistochemistry. Three patients who responded to pembrolizumab therapy underwent TCR sequencing. In the phase II trial, pembrolizumab PD-1 blockade was tested prospectively in advanced mismatch repair-deficient cancers, no matter which tissue of origin the cancers came from. Peripheral blood T cell samples were gathered serially, both before PD-1 blockade started and at multiple time points afterward. Blood sampling times were reported as weeks after the first pembrolizumab dose.

The specimen was peripheral blood, collected roughly 36 weeks after starting pembrolizumab. The chain joins TRBV30 to TRBJ1-2; the D segment cannot be called with confidence. This sequence was found in an adult with mismatch repair-deficient cancer. CDR3 region: CAWNQGTDGYTF. The DNA sequence follows: TGTGCCTGGAATCAAGGTACTGATGGCTACACCTTC. Supplemented by the reference TRBV30 and TRBJ1-2 proteins around the CDR3, the complete variable domain is SQTIHQWPATLVQPVGSPLSLECTVEGTSNPNLYWYRQAAGRGLQLLFYSVGIGQISSEVPQNLSASRPQDRQFILSSKKLLLSDSGFYLCAWNQGTDGYTFGSGTRLTVV.